This T cell receptor (beta chain) comes out of a study of cytomegalovirus exposure and HLA in healthy donors. Study-level points and caveats: In a later analysis, an Asian-associated ancestry cluster reportedly showed fewer N-insertions than the approximately 640-donor mean. The analysis excluded some indistinguishable V segments, including TRBV6-2 and TRBV6-3. Analyses of presence and absence presupposed an approximately uniform sequencing depth across donors.

V was pared by 6 bases and J by 15 bases, with 5 bases of the junction left unmatched. Germline CDR1 and CDR2: SNHLY and FYNNEI. CDR3 length equals 10 residues. Use of 60 Vbeta and 13 Jbeta primers characterized the PCR. The table came from immunoSEQ multiplex PCR; TCRdb's copy has only in-frame clones and leaves some out. The sample consists of roughly 100,000 clones, around 72% of them appearing once. This clone was counted between two and nine times. Its antigen remains unidentified. The receptor was derived from a male donor in good health and CMV-seronegative. Material: PBMCs. This chain uses TRBV2 with TRBJ2-1; 7 positions agree with TRBD2. The CDR3 DNA sequence: TGTGCCAGCAGAAGCGGGAAGATGTTCTTC. It specifies CASRSGKMFF.